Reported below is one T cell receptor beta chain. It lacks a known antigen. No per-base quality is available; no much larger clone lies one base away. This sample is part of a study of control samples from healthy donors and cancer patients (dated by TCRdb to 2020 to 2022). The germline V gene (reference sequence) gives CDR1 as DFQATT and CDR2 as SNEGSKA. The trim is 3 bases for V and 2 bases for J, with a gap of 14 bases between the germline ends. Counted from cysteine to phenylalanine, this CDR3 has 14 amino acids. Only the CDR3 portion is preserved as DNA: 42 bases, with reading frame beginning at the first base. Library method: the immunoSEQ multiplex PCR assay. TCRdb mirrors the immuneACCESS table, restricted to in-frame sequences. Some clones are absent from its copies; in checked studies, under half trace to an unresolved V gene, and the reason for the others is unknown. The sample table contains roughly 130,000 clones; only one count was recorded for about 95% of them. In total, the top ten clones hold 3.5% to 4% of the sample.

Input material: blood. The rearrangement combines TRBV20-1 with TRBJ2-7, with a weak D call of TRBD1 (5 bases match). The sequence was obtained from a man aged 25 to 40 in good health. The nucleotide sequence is TGCAGTGCTAGTCCCAGGGTGGCACCCTACGAGCAGTACTTC. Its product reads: CSASPRVAPYEQYF.